The 12 T cell receptor beta chains in this list originate from one sample, sequenced in a study of OX40 agonist ivuxolimab in advanced cancers. Data came from immunoSEQ multiplex PCR; TCRdb stores just in-frame clones and leaves some out. In the table there are approximately 110,000 clones, just under 95% of which are singletons. The sequencing here drew on CD4+ or CD8+ T cells sorted from blood, taken in a trial of the OX40 agonist ivuxolimab. The receptors shown here come from an adult with an advanced solid tumor such as melanoma, head and neck, liver or kidney cancer.

The chain joins TRBV2 to TRBJ1-5, with 9 nucleotides matching TRBD1. Losses at the gene ends were 3 bases for V and 2 bases for J; bases not matched to a gene: 2. Looked up from germline, CDR1 is SNHLY and CDR2 is FYNNEI. The CDR3 is 15 amino acids. CDR3 DNA: TGTGCCAGCAGTGATTGGGACAGGGGCAATCAGCCCCAGCATTTT. Translated: CASSDWDRGNQPQHF.

This chain connects TRBV7-2 to TRBJ2-3; TRBD2 aligns across 8 bases. CDR3 length: 14 amino acids. Germline lookup yields CDR1 SGHTA and CDR2 FQGNSA. Trimming removed 5 bases from V and 4 bases from J; junction bases left unmatched: 5. The CDR3 spells CASSPGGGPDTQYF. CDR3 DNA sequence: TGTGCCAGCAGCCCGGGGGGGGGACCAGATACGCAGTATTTT.

V gene TRBV27 combines with J gene TRBJ2-1, with TRBD2 matching over 9 bases. There are 15 residues in the CDR3. Trimming cost V 4 bases and J 4 bases; bases outside gene matches: 5. Germline CDR1 MNHEY, CDR2 SMNVEV (reference sequence). The CDR3 region has the DNA TGTGCCAGCAGTTCTTCTAGCGGGGCATACAATGAGCAGTTCTTC. It yields the protein CASSSSSGAYNEQFF.

V gene TRBV18 combines with J gene TRBJ2-7; the match to TRBD2 covers 11 bases. The CDR3 runs 16 residues. The V gene end was trimmed by 0 bases and the J gene end by 9 bases; junction bases not matched to a gene: 10. Germline CDR1 KGHSH, CDR2 LQKENI. The CDR3 sequence: CASSPPTGLAAVGQYF. The CDR3 DNA reads as TGTGCCAGCTCACCACCAACGGGACTAGCGGCGGTCGGGCAGTACTTC.

The gene calls are TRBV19 and TRBJ2-1; 7 nucleotides match TRBD2. Germline CDR1 is LNHDA and CDR2 is SQIVND (reference sequence). The CDR3 is 17 amino acids. The V segment lost 2 bases and the J segment 5 bases; nucleotides outside the gene matches: 12. The DNA of the CDR3 is TGTGCCAGTAGTATACAGGGTGCCCGCGGGAGTGACAATGAGCAGTTCTTC. It specifies CASSIQGARGSDNEQFF.

This chain's CDR3 is CASSQDSTSGGTYEQYF. The DNA for the CDR3 is TGTGCCAGCAGCCAAGATTCGACTAGCGGGGGAACCTACGAGCAGTACTTC. The chain carries TRBV5-4 and TRBJ2-7, with TRBD2 matching over 12 bases. Germline V gene sequence: CDR1 SGHNT, CDR2 YYREEE (reference sequence). With 4 bases clipped from V and 2 bases from J, the junction kept 10 bases outside the gene matches. This CDR3 region has 17 residues.

The chain links TRBV7-2 to TRBJ2-7; perhaps TRBD2 as D (6 bases). Between the trimmed V and J ends, which lost 5 bases and 5 bases, there was a span of 16 bases. The germline gives CDR1 SGHTA, CDR2 FQGNSA. There are 14 residues in the CDR3. This CDR3 reads CASSQRTGTHEQYF. DNA for the CDR3: TGTGCCAGCAGCCAAAGGACGGGGACTCACGAGCAGTACTTC.

The rearrangement joins TRBV11-2 to TRBJ2-3; D gene unclear. This CDR3 spans 10 amino acids. Germline V gives CDR1 SGHAT, CDR2 FQNNGV. Trimming removed 4 bases at V and 8 bases at J, with 4 bases between. CDR3 coding DNA: TGTGCCAGCAGCTCTCGTACGCAGTATTTT. Translated, it gives CASSSRTQYF.

The genes are TRBV19 and TRBJ1-2; D perhaps matches TRBD1 (5 bases). CDR3 length equals 17 residues. The V and J ends lost 6 bases and 4 bases respectively, with 24 bases between them. Germline V gene data show CDR1 as LNHDA and CDR2 as SQIVND (reference sequence). This CDR3 is CASRVGGKSVEGYGYTF. CDR3 bases: TGTGCCAGTAGAGTTGGGGGGAAGTCGGTAGAGGGCTATGGCTACACCTTC.

This chain connects TRBV19 to TRBJ1-5; no clear D. The CDR3 has 15 amino acids. V lost 1 base and J lost 4, with 11 bases in between. CDR1 and CDR2 (germline): LNHDA, SQIVND (reference sequence). For the CDR3, the DNA is TGTGCCAGTAGTATAGTTGGGCACCCAAATCAGCCCCAGCATTTT. Protein: CASSIVGHPNQPQHF.

The J gene is TRBJ2-1, the V gene TRBV5-1; D might be TRBD1 or TRBD2, each matching 5 bases. The germline CDR1 and CDR2 sequences are SGHRS and YFSETQ. The CDR3 totals 15 residues. V lost 1 base and J lost 0, with 8 bases in between. CDR3 loop: CASSLLGVSYNEQFF. The CDR3 nucleotides are TGCGCCAGCAGCTTGTTGGGGGTCTCCTACAATGAGCAGTTCTTC.

V gene TRBV7-8 combines with J gene TRBJ2-7; TRBD2 matches 14 bases. CDR1 SGHVS and CDR2 FQNEAQ come from the germline V gene. V was pared by 5 bases and J by 4 bases, with 10 bases of the junction left unmatched. This CDR3 is 17 amino acids long. DNA for the CDR3: TGTGCCAGCAGCACGGACGGGACTAGCGGGAGCGGGTACGAGCAGTACTTC. Amino acid sequence: CASSTDGTSGSGYEQYF.